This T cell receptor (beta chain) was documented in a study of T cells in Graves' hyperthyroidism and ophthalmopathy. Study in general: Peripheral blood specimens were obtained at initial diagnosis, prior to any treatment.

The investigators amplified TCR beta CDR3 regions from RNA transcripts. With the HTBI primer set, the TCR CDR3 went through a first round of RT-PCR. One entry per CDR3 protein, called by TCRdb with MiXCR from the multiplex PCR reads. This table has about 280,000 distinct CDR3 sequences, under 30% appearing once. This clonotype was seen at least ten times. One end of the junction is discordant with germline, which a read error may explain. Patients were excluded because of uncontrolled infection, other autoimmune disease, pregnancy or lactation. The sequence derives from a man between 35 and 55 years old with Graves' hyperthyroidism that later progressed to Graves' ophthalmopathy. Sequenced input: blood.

The CDR3 DNA reads TGTGCTAGCAGCCCCCCAGCGGGGAAGGGGACCCAGTACTTC. Its translation is CASSPPAGKGTQYF. The chain recombines TRBV7-7 with TRBJ2-5; TRBD2 aligns across 7 bases. Germline V gene sequence: CDR1 SSHAT, CDR2 FNYEAQ (reference sequence). CDR3 length: 14 amino acids. Supplemented by reference TRBV7-7 and TRBJ2-5, the full variable domain reads GAGVSQSPRYKVTKRGQDVTLRCDPISSHATLYWYQQALGQGPEFLTYFNYEAQPDKSGLPSDRFSAERPEGSISTLTIQRTEQRDSAMYRCASSPPAGKGTQYFGPGTRLLVL.